This entry describes one T cell receptor beta chain. Its antigen is unidentified. The sample originates from a study of PD-1 blockade in classical Hodgkin lymphoma. For the study at large: Patients were infused with nivolumab 3 mg/kg every 2 weeks. Notes on the study in general: Complete responders had baseline diversity similar to newly diagnosed patients.

Using immunoSEQ multiplex PCR, the repertoire was profiled, and TCRdb retains in-frame clones only, with some absent. The profile covers roughly 100,000 clones, with 80% to 90% appearing a single time and about 6.1% taken by the ten largest. Each of the patients experienced relapse following autologous stem cell transplantation, and their brentuximab vedotin exposure differed. Reported best responses ranged across complete response, partial response or progressive disease. CDR3 length: 13 residues. V dropped 10 bases and J dropped 6 bases, with 19 bases sitting between them. Germline V gives CDR1 MNHEY, CDR2 SMNVEV (reference sequence).

The source of this sequence is a human donor with classical Hodgkin lymphoma. The chain is built from TRBV27 and TRBJ2-7, with D tentatively TRBD1 (5 bases). The sequenced sample was peripheral blood mononuclear cells (PBMCs), obtained before the second cycle of nivolumab. CDR3 amino acids: CATAPGSRSEQYF. The CDR3 DNA follows: TGTGCCACCGCTCCAGGGTCGCGGAGCGAGCAGTACTTC.